These T cell receptor beta chains were read from a single sample in a study of shared clonotypes between healthy human individuals. Sequencing was performed with immunoSEQ multiplex PCR; in TCRdb, only in-frame clones are kept and a portion is missing. The table shows a few million clones, with about 92% occurring only once. Material: naive CD4+ T cells sorted from blood. Source of these receptors: a man younger than 35 in good health. Both conserved end residues are part of each CDR3. D genes are given only for firm matches. Clone size is shown for a subset of rows, as once, few, many or a class of expanded clone.

v_gene: TRBV7-2; abundance: NA; j_gene: TRBJ2-7; d_gene: TRBD1; len: 16; CDR3nt: TGTGCCAGCAGCTTAACCTCGGACAGGGTCCCCTACGAGCAGTACTTC; CDR3aa: CASSLTSDRVPYEQYF
v_gene: TRBV5-4; abundance: NA; j_gene: TRBJ2-5; d_gene: NA; len: 12; CDR3nt: TGTGCCAGCAGCCCAGTCCAAGAGACCCAGTACTTC; CDR3aa: CASSPVQETQYF
v_gene: TRBV15; abundance: NA; j_gene: TRBJ2-7; d_gene: NA; len: 13; CDR3nt: TGTGCCACCAGCCAGGAAGGGTACTACGAGCAGTACTTC; CDR3aa: CATSQEGYYEQYF
v_gene: TRBV4-2; abundance: NA; j_gene: TRBJ2-1; d_gene: TRBD2; len: 16; CDR3nt: TGTGCCAGCAGCCAAGCTAGCGGGGGGGTTTACAATGAGCAGTTCTTC; CDR3aa: CASSQASGGVYNEQFF
v_gene: TRBV18; abundance: NA; j_gene: TRBJ1-4; d_gene: TRBD1; len: 19; CDR3nt: TGTGCCAGCACCATATTTACGTTGACAGGGGGAGCAACTAATGAAAAACTGTTTTTT; CDR3aa: CASTIFTLTGGATNEKLFF
v_gene: TRBV7-2; abundance: few; j_gene: TRBJ1-1; d_gene: TRBD1; len: 15; CDR3nt: TGTGCCAGCAGCCGCCCGACAGGGGCCGGCACTGAAGCTTTCTTT; CDR3aa: CASSRPTGAGTEAFF
v_gene: TRBV7-9; abundance: NA; j_gene: TRBJ1-2; d_gene: TRBD1; len: 15; CDR3nt: TGTGCCAGCAGCTACCCGGACAGGGGAGGGTATGGCTACACCTTC; CDR3aa: CASSYPDRGGYGYTF
v_gene: TRBV10-3; abundance: NA; j_gene: TRBJ2-5; d_gene: NA; len: 14; CDR3nt: TGTGCCATCAGTGGCCAGGGTGATAGGGAGACCCAGTACTTC; CDR3aa: CAISGQGDRETQYF
v_gene: TRBV19; abundance: once; j_gene: TRBJ2-4; d_gene: TRBD2; len: 17; CDR3nt: TGTGCCAGTAGTCCGACTAGCGGGGGGCTAGCCAAAAACATTCAGTACTTC; CDR3aa: CASSPTSGGLAKNIQYF
v_gene: TRBV7-9; abundance: once; j_gene: TRBJ1-5; d_gene: TRBD1; len: 14; CDR3nt: TGTGCCAGCAGCTCGGGACAGGTCAATCAGCCCCAGCATTTT; CDR3aa: CASSSGQVNQPQHF
v_gene: TRBV29-1; abundance: NA; j_gene: TRBJ2-1; d_gene: NA; len: 13; CDR3nt: TGCAGCGTTGGCCCCAGGGGTGGGAATGAGCAGTTCTTC; CDR3aa: CSVGPRGGNEQFF
v_gene: TRBV28; abundance: once; j_gene: TRBJ1-2; d_gene: TRBD1; len: 16; CDR3nt: TGTGCCAGCAGTCTTACCATGGGACAGGGGATCTATGGCTACACCTTC; CDR3aa: CASSLTMGQGIYGYTF
v_gene: TRBV5-5; abundance: once; j_gene: TRBJ2-5; d_gene: NA; len: 13; CDR3nt: TGTGCCAGCAGCTTGGCAGGGAGGCAGACCCAGTACTTC; CDR3aa: CASSLAGRQTQYF
v_gene: TRBV7-2; abundance: NA; j_gene: TRBJ2-7; d_gene: TRBD1; len: 16; CDR3nt: TGTGCCAGCAGCTTAGATGTCGGGACAGGGGTCTACGAGCAGTACTTC; CDR3aa: CASSLDVGTGVYEQYF
v_gene: TRBV6-1; abundance: NA; j_gene: TRBJ1-2; d_gene: TRBD1; len: 14; CDR3nt: TGTGCCAGCAGTGGCAATACAGGGGGCTATGGCTACACCTTC; CDR3aa: CASSGNTGGYGYTF
v_gene: TRBV27; abundance: NA; j_gene: TRBJ1-2; d_gene: NA; len: 15; CDR3nt: TGTGCCAGCAGCCCTGACGACAGACGGGACTATGGCTACACCTTC; CDR3aa: CASSPDDRRDYGYTF
v_gene: TRBV6-1; abundance: NA; j_gene: TRBJ1-2; d_gene: NA; len: 13; CDR3nt: TGTGCCAGCAGTATCGATTCGGGGAATGGCTACACCTTC; CDR3aa: CASSIDSGNGYTF
v_gene: TRBV18; abundance: NA; j_gene: TRBJ2-2; d_gene: TRBD2; len: 17; CDR3nt: TGTGCCAGCTCACCACCGACCGGGACTAGCGGGAGCAGGGAGCTGTTTTTT; CDR3aa: CASSPPTGTSGSRELFF
v_gene: TRBV6-1; abundance: NA; j_gene: TRBJ2-7; d_gene: TRBD1; len: 15; CDR3nt: TGTGCCAGCAGGAGATCACAGGGGGATAACTACGAGCAGTACTTC; CDR3aa: CASRRSQGDNYEQYF